The TCR beta chain under discussion was sequenced for a study of blood T cell repertoires in COVID-19. Study information: Italy, Spain and the United States were the sources of the convalescent and acute COVID-19 samples.

Only a few counts were recorded for this clone. The protocol was immunoSEQ multiplex PCR, while the TCRdb copy is restricted to in-frame clones and leaves out a portion. The sample includes fewer than 80,000 clones, around 79% of them seen just once. Germline loops: CDR1 MNHEY, CDR2 SVGAGI. The CDR3 covers 15 residues. The J segment lost 4 bases and the V segment lost 7 bases, leaving 9 bases of the junction unmatched. The sample consisted of peripheral blood. The TCR was taken from a man between 60 and 70 years old with acute or convalescent COVID-19. The rearrangement uses TRBV6-5 and TRBJ1-2; 10 bases fit TRBD1. In DNA form, the CDR3 reads TGTGCCAGCATCGCCGGGACAGGGGTATTCTATGGCTACACCTTC. It encodes CASIAGTGVFYGYTF.